These 30 T cell receptor beta chains originate from one sample sequenced in a study of human T cells and chemical hapten exposure. TCRdb re-derived calls from the RACE reads in MiXCR, one entry per CDR3 protein. Among about 120,000 distinct CDR3 sequences listed, roughly 13% were seen once. As for time point: patch test 1, 2 weeks after DPC sensitization. Noted treatment: therapeutic diphenylcyclopropenone sensitization with weekly scalp DPC. Source: whole blood, taken in connection with sensitization to the hapten diphenylcyclopropenone (DPC). Every receptor here comes from a man aged 18 to 30 with alopecia areata. Some clones in this sample may be carry-over from other donors' samples.

The chain is built from TRBV27 and TRBJ2-2; D might be TRBD2 (6 bases). Per germline, CDR1 MNHEY and CDR2 SMNVEV (reference sequence). Trimming stripped 1 base from V and 1 base from J, with 7 bases between. CDR3 length equals 15 residues. The CDR3, as DNA: TGTGCCAGCAGTTTATACGGGGGGAACACCGGGGAGCTGTTTTTT. Amino acids: CASSLYGGNTGELFF.

This clonotype has a handful of counts. At one end, the junction sequence differs from germline, possibly due to a read error. V is TRBV11-2 and J is TRBJ2-1; possibly TRBD1 or TRBD2 for D (5 bases each). The germline CDR1 and CDR2 sequences are SGHAT and FQNNGV. This CDR3 is 13 amino acids long. CDR3 protein: CACRRLWGNEQFF. The CDR3 DNA is TGTGCCTGCAGACGGCTTTGGGGGAATGAGCAGTTCTTC. The full variable domain, rest sourced from reference TRBV11-2 and TRBJ2-1, is EAGVAQSPRYKIIEKRQSVAFWCNPISGHATLYWYQQILGQGPKLLIQFQNNGVVDDSQLPKDRFSAERLKGVDSTLKIQPAKLEDSAVYLCACRRLWGNEQFFGPGTRLTVL.

This chain uses TRBV5-1 with TRBJ1-1; D unclear. V lost 4 bases and J 0 bases, leaving 7 bases between the germline ends. The CDR3 loop spans 13 amino acids. Germline CDR1 reads SGHRS; CDR2 reads YFSETQ. The DNA for the CDR3 is TGCGCCAGCAGCGAGCAGGTGAACACTGAAGCTTTCTTT. As protein: CASSEQVNTEAFF.

In its sample, this clonotype was seen many times. The chain has TRBV12-3 or TRBV12-4 and TRBJ1-2, with TRBD1 matching over 7 bases. This CDR3 has 14 amino acids. V gave up 7 bases and J gave up 4 bases; unmatched junction bases: 9. The CDR3 bases are TGTGCCAGCACGGAGACAGGGAGGCCCTATGGCTACACCTTC. Encoded protein: CASTETGRPYGYTF.

This clonotype was found a few times. V usage is TRBV18 and J usage is TRBJ1-1; unclear D gene. Germline V gene sequence: CDR1 KGHSH, CDR2 LQKENI. This CDR3 region has 13 residues. V dropped 6 bases and J dropped 1 base, with 9 bases sitting between them. The CDR3 region is CASSGQTNTEAFF. CDR3 nucleotides: TGTGCCAGCTCTGGGCAGACGAACACTGAAGCTTTCTTT.

This clonotype was detected only a few times. The chain couples TRBV4-3 to TRBJ1-2; 9 positions match TRBD1. In germline, CDR1 is LGHNA, CDR2 YSLEER. With 1 base clipped from V and 6 bases from J, the junction kept 12 bases outside the gene matches. The CDR3 runs 17 residues. The CDR3 protein is CASSQARTAGTGHGYTF. The CDR3 DNA follows: TGCGCCAGCAGCCAAGCCCGCACCGCCGGGACAGGGCATGGCTACACCTTC.

This sequence joins TRBV28 and TRBJ2-7, with TRBD1 identical over 8 bases. This CDR3 has 15 amino acids. V dropped 4 bases and J dropped 2; count of bases not matched to a gene: 7. Germline V lookup: CDR1 MDHEN, CDR2 SYDVKM. The CDR3 is CASSYGQGGTYEQYF. Here the CDR3 DNA reads TGTGCCAGCAGTTACGGACAGGGAGGTACCTACGAGCAGTACTTC. The entire variable domain, with the rest obtained from reference TRBV28 and TRBJ2-7, is as follows: DVKVTQSSRYLVKRTGEKVFLECVQDMDHENMFWYRQDPGLGLRLIYFSYDVKMKEKGDIPEGYSVSREKKERFSLILESASTNQTSMYLCASSYGQGGTYEQYFGPGTRLTVT.

CDR3 region: CASSERDRVHEQFF. CDR3 coding DNA: TGTGCCAGCAGTGAACGGGACAGGGTACATGAGCAGTTCTTC. The gene calls are TRBV2 and TRBJ2-1, with 9 bases matching TRBD1. Germline CDR1 and CDR2: SNHLY and FYNNEI. CDR3 length: 14 residues. V lost 2 bases, J lost 8 bases, and 4 bases stayed unmatched.

A few counts support this clonotype. J is TRBJ2-5 and V is TRBV28; 7 bases are shared with TRBD2. The CDR3 is 15 amino acids. The germline CDR1 and CDR2 sequences are MDHEN and SYDVKM. J was trimmed by 0 bases and V by 3 bases; bases with no gene match: 4. CDR3 in DNA: TGTGCCAGCAGTTTTACGGGGGGAAACCAAGAGACCCAGTACTTC. Its translation is CASSFTGGNQETQYF.

This sequence joins TRBV3-1 and TRBJ1-1; D is ambiguous. The CDR3 runs 12 residues. V was pared by 3 bases and J by 8 bases, with 10 bases between. Per germline, CDR1 LGHDT and CDR2 YNNKEL (reference sequence). CDR3 nucleotides: TGTGCCAGCAGCCAGGAACAGAGCGAAGCTTTCTTT. Translation: CASSQEQSEAFF.

This clonotype was found a few times. This chain joins TRBV28 and TRBJ2-3; 16 nucleotides align to TRBD2. The CDR3 loop spans 18 amino acids. Per the germline V gene, CDR1 is MDHEN and CDR2 is SYDVKM. J lost 4 bases, V lost 4 bases, and 8 bases had no gene match. In DNA, the CDR3 is TGTGCCAGCAGTTCCCCCGGGACTAGCGGGGGGGCCGCAGATACGCAGTATTTT. Its translation is CASSSPGTSGGAADTQYF. Filled out from reference TRBV28 and TRBJ2-3, the complete variable domain reads DVKVTQSSRYLVKRTGEKVFLECVQDMDHENMFWYRQDPGLGLRLIYFSYDVKMKEKGDIPEGYSVSREKKERFSLILESASTNQTSMYLCASSSPGTSGGAADTQYFGPGTRLTVL.

J is TRBJ2-3 and V is TRBV9; D gene unclear. CDR3 length: 13 residues. Germline values: CDR1 SGDLS, CDR2 YYNGEE. The ends were cut back, 0 bases at V and 3 bases at J, with 5 bases in the middle. The CDR3 nucleotides are TGTGCCAGCAGCGTAGGTATGACAGATACGCAGTATTTT. Its protein is CASSVGMTDTQYF.

V is TRBV6-6 and J is TRBJ2-3, with D possibly TRBD2 on 5 matching bases. This CDR3 comprises 15 residues. The V end lost 2 bases, the J end lost 0 bases, and 9 bases lay between the germline ends. Germline assignment: CDR1 MNHNY and CDR2 SVGAGI (reference sequence). DNA of the CDR3: TGTGCCAGCAGTTACGAGGGTGCTAGCACAGATACGCAGTATTTT. It yields the protein CASSYEGASTDTQYF.

The table lists this clonotype with a few counts. The rearrangement joins TRBV11-2 to TRBJ2-7; D gene uncertain. Trimming took 2 bases from V and 3 from J, leaving 5 bases between them. Germline V gene sequence: CDR1 SGHAT, CDR2 FQNNGV. There are 12 residues in the CDR3. The CDR3 bases are TGTGCCAGCAGCTTAATAGGCTACGAGCAGTACTTC. Amino acids: CASSLIGYEQYF.

The rearrangement uses TRBV4-1 and TRBJ2-1; TRBD1 might be the D (5 bases). V lost 5 bases to trimming and J lost 5 bases, with 28 bases between them. Germline CDR1 and CDR2: MGHRA and YSYEKL. This CDR3 is built from 19 residues. The CDR3 reads CASSSHPLWVGREDNEQFF. In nucleotides, the CDR3 is TGCGCCAGCAGCTCTCACCCATTATGGGTTGGCAGGGAAGACAATGAGCAGTTCTTC.

The sample holds a few counts of this clonotype. The chain is built from TRBV4-3 and TRBJ2-2; TRBD2 matches at 7 bases. CDR1 LGHNA and CDR2 YSLEER come from the germline V gene. This CDR3 spans 17 amino acids. The V segment lost 0 bases and the J segment 6 bases; nucleotides outside the gene matches: 10. CDR3 nucleotides: TGCGCCAGCAGCCAAGATGGACTAGGGTTCGGTTCCGGGGAGCTGTTTTTT. It specifies CASSQDGLGFGSGELFF.

This clonotype was observed a few times. The chain combines TRBV28 with TRBJ1-1; TRBD1 is a possible D gene (6 bases). The CDR3 spans 15 residues. From germline, CDR1 is MDHEN and CDR2 SYDVKM. Deletions cut 2 bases from V and 1 base from J, with 11 bases between. The CDR3 DNA reads TGTGCCAGCAGTTTAGAGGGCAGGGGGAACACTGAAGCTTTCTTT. Translating it yields CASSLEGRGNTEAFF.

This clonotype occurred a few times. The gene calls are TRBV5-4 and TRBJ2-3, with TRBD2 matching over 14 bases. The junction had 6 bases not matched to a gene; V was cut back by 3 bases and J by 6 bases. Germline V CDR1 and CDR2: SGHNT, YYREEE (reference sequence). This CDR3 is built from 16 residues. This CDR3 reads CASSWTTSGGVDTQYF. The CDR3 DNA reads as TGTGCCAGCAGCTGGACGACTAGCGGGGGGGTTGATACGCAGTATTTT.

The J gene is TRBJ2-1, the V gene TRBV29-1; TRBD1 matches 8 bases. Germline assignment: CDR1 SQVTM and CDR2 ANQGSEA. Germline trimming cut 4 bases from V and 6 bases from J; bases unmatched to any gene: 5. The CDR3 has 13 residues. CDR3 residues: CSVGPTGANEQFF. CDR3 DNA sequence: TGCAGCGTTGGACCGACAGGGGCCAATGAGCAGTTCTTC.

This clonotype was counted a few times. The DNA for the CDR3 is TGTGCCAGCAGTGACCCCGCGACTGAAGCTTTCTTT. Protein: CASSDPATEAFF. This chain joins TRBV2 and TRBJ1-1; D gene ambiguous. The V and J ends lost 3 bases and 5 bases respectively, with 7 bases between them. The CDR3 runs to 12 residues. CDR1 SNHLY and CDR2 FYNNEI come from the germline V gene.

The rearrangement links TRBV7-8 to TRBJ2-1, with 11 positions matching TRBD2. The CDR3 has 14 residues. V gave up 1 base and J gave up 9 bases; unmatched junction bases: 2. The V gene's germline CDR1 is SGHVS and CDR2 FQNEAQ. The CDR3 region has the DNA TGTGCCAGCAGCTTAGGCCTAGCGGGGGGTGAGCAGTTCTTC. Translated: CASSLGLAGGEQFF.

This clonotype occurred a few times. The rearrangement links TRBV6-6 to TRBJ2-3, with D uncertain. The V gene's germline CDR1 is MNHNY and CDR2 SVGAGI (reference sequence). The CDR3 consists of 13 residues. The ends were cut back, 2 bases at V and 4 bases at J, with 7 bases in the middle. CDR3 DNA: TGTGCCAGCAGTTACAGTCTATCAGATACGCAGTATTTT. Encoded protein: CASSYSLSDTQYF.

The table lists this clonotype with a count of one. This chain links TRBV6-2 or TRBV6-3 with TRBJ1-2; D ambiguous. Trimming removed 6 bases at V and 9 bases at J, with 11 bases between. This CDR3 region has 11 residues. From germline, CDR1 is MNHEY and CDR2 SVGEGT. The CDR3 here is CASSEVLRYTF. The CDR3 nucleotides read TGTGCCAGCAGCGAGGTCCTCCGCTACACCTTC.

Only a few counts were recorded for this clonotype. The CDR3: CASSLFTGGELFF. CDR3 sequence (DNA): TGTGCCAGCAGTTTGTTTACCGGCGGGGAGCTGTTTTTT. The chain has TRBV27 and TRBJ2-2; no clear D gene. Trimming left V 3 bases short and J 7 bases short, with 9 bases between. There are 13 residues in the CDR3. Germline CDR1 MNHEY, CDR2 SMNVEV (reference sequence).

This chain joins TRBV4-3 and TRBJ2-7; D not certain. Germline CDR1 is LGHNA and CDR2 is YSLEER. V was trimmed by 0 bases and J by 2 bases, leaving 5 bases between them. This CDR3 is built from 13 residues. The CDR3: CASSQDGPYEQYF. The CDR3 DNA reads as TGCGCCAGCAGCCAAGATGGGCCCTACGAGCAGTACTTC.

The chain joins TRBV20-1 to TRBJ2-5; 8 bases map to TRBD1. The CDR3 contains 14 residues. V gave up 0 bases and J gave up 5 bases; unmatched junction bases: 5. Germline CDR1 DFQATT, CDR2 SNEGSKA (reference sequence). The CDR3 region has the DNA TGCAGTGCTAGAGAAGCAGGGGGCTTGGAGACCCAGTACTTC. It is translated as CSAREAGGLETQYF.

This clonotype showed up just a few times. The chain uses TRBV5-1 and TRBJ1-1; D is perhaps TRBD1 (6 bases). The CDR3 has 16 residues. Germline assignment: CDR1 SGHRS and CDR2 YFSETQ. Trimming cost V 0 bases and J 0 bases, with 12 bases left between them. The CDR3 DNA is TGCGCCAGCAGCTTGGCCCTCGACAGGATGAACACTGAAGCTTTCTTT. This encodes CASSLALDRMNTEAFF.

CDR3 amino acids: CASSDLMEDFRDTQYF. DNA of the CDR3: TGTGCCAGCAGTGATTTAATGGAGGACTTCCGGGATACGCAGTATTTT. The chain is built from TRBV25-1 and TRBJ2-3; TRBD2 is a possible D gene (5 bases). Germline V gene sequence: CDR1 MGHDK, CDR2 SYGVNS. CDR3 size: 16 residues. V gave up 3 bases and J gave up 6 bases, with 19 bases separating them.

This clonotype came up many times. V and J are TRBV29-1 and TRBJ1-5; D is unresolved. The germline V and J ends were trimmed by 4 bases and 0 bases, with 7 bases remaining between them. Germline CDR1 is SQVTM and CDR2 is ANQGSEA. This CDR3 is built from 13 residues. The CDR3 DNA is TGCAGCGTTGGTTCAGATAGCAATCAGCCCCAGCATTTT. It codes for CSVGSDSNQPQHF.

This clonotype was recorded many times. The chain links TRBV5-6 to TRBJ1-2, with a possible D match to TRBD1 (5 bases). V was shortened by 3 bases and J by 13 bases, with 13 bases between the two germline ends. CDR1 is SGHDT, CDR2 YYEEEE, per germline. The CDR3 consists of 11 residues. This CDR3 reads CASSSRVSSTF. As DNA, the CDR3 is TGTGCCAGCAGCTCCAGGGTCTCTAGCACCTTC.